This T cell receptor beta chain was obtained from a study of CD8 T cells in ankylosing spondylitis (dated by TCRdb to about 2017). Notes on the research overall: The study set out to find disease-linked TCR variants by profiling T cell receptor beta repertoires in ankylosing spondylitis patients and healthy donors. Samples of peripheral blood were taken, and for ankylosing spondylitis patients, synovial fluid was collected as well. The whole study cohort included 108 healthy donors and some 27 ankylosing spondylitis patients. Study-level results and caveats: Some motif variants had previously been reported in the synovial fluid and blood of reactive arthritis patients, which suggests shared mechanisms of disease initiation. The disease-linked clones were reported to be significantly enriched in matched synovial fluid samples from ankylosing spondylitis patients. A TCR beta motif of about 8 highly homologous amino acid variants appeared characteristic of blood from ankylosing spondylitis patients. In peripheral blood, the disease-linked clones were found at relatively low frequencies and had a CD8+ phenotype.

This clonotype was seen at least ten times. The specificity of this receptor is unknown. No per-base quality is available; no much larger clone lies one base away. The V end gives up 4 bases and the J end 9 bases, leaving 7 bases in the junction not matched to a gene. The CDR3 spans 13 residues, from the cysteine through the phenylalanine. CDR3 DNA is the only sequence kept; it has 39 bases, read in frame from the first base. CDR1 DFQATT and CDR2 SNEGSKA are derived from the germline V gene (reference sequence). The reads were generated on an Illumina HiSeq 2500. Quantitative 5'-RACE with molecular barcodes was the method used to prepare the TCR beta libraries. Under the source paper's analysis protocol: A new computational method, built on a probabilistic model of VDJ rearrangement, was used to identify disease-linked TCR variants. TCRdb's own reprocessing of the public reads used fastp at Q25 and MiXCR and kept productive beta chains. Entries are consolidated by CDR3 protein sequence, retaining the most common genes and DNA. These V and J calls derive from TCRdb rather than the authors' analysis. The sample table contains around 300,000 distinct CDR3 sequences; only one count was recorded for around 10% of them. The ten largest clonotypes hold roughly 9.5% of the sample.

The specimen sequenced was blood, either unsorted or a sorted T cell fraction (not recorded which). The receptor was isolated from a female donor with ankylosing spondylitis or in good health (not recorded which). This sequence uses TRBV20-1 and TRBJ2-1; 9 junctional bases match TRBD2. The CDR3 corresponds to CSATGTSIGEQFF. The DNA reads TGCAGTGCTACCGGGACTAGCATCGGTGAGCAGTTCTTC.